The 7 T cell receptor beta chains below were found in one sample sequenced in a study of cytomegalovirus exposure and HLA in healthy donors. The PCR used 60 Vbeta and 13 Jbeta primers. The repertoire was sequenced with immunoSEQ multiplex PCR; TCRdb's copy has only in-frame clones and lacks some. The sample consists of almost 95,000 clones, over 60% of them appearing once. Source material: PBMCs. These receptors all come from a man aged 25-40 years in good health and CMV-seronegative.

The sample holds a few counts of this clone. The V call is TRBV29-1, the J call TRBJ2-1, with TRBD1 as a possible D gene (5 bases). This CDR3 has 14 residues. V was trimmed by 6 bases and J by 4 bases, leaving 16 bases between them. Germline values: CDR1 SQVTM, CDR2 ANQGSEA. The CDR3 protein is CSVTDWGGYNEQFF. The DNA for the CDR3 is TGCAGCGTAACCGACTGGGGCGGTTACAATGAGCAGTTCTTC.

This sequence joins TRBV7-2 and TRBJ1-4, with D unclear. Germline assignment: CDR1 SGHTA and CDR2 FQGNSA. V shed 6 bases and J shed 4 bases, with 18 bases lying between them. The CDR3 covers 16 residues. CDR3 amino acids: CASSDPPGNLNEKLFF. CDR3 DNA: TGTGCCAGCAGTGACCCTCCCGGGAACCTTAATGAAAAACTGTTTTTT.

The CDR3 loop reads CASSIGLVTEAFF. For the CDR3, the DNA is TGTGCCAGTAGTATCGGACTTGTCACTGAAGCTTTCTTT. The V gene is TRBV19, the J gene TRBJ1-1; D is unresolved. Deletions cut 3 bases from V and 4 bases from J, with 9 bases between. Germline CDR1 is LNHDA and CDR2 is SQIVND (reference sequence). The CDR3 runs to 13 residues.

For this clone: Other DNA sequences of this sample code for an identical CDR3. This chain uses TRBV5-1 with TRBJ2-7; 7 nucleotides agree with TRBD2. The V gene end was trimmed by 0 bases and the J gene end by 0 bases; junction bases not matched to a gene: 3. Germline V gene sequence: CDR1 SGHRS, CDR2 YFSETQ. The CDR3 has 15 residues. This CDR3 reads CASSLVGGGSYEQYF. The CDR3 region has the DNA TGCGCCAGCAGCTTGGTCGGCGGGGGCTCCTACGAGCAGTACTTC.

J is TRBJ1-4 and V is TRBV29-1; 8 nucleotides line up with TRBD1. Germline values: CDR1 SQVTM, CDR2 ANQGSEA. The CDR3 is 14 residues long. The junction had 5 bases not matched to a gene; V was cut back by 0 bases and J by 8 bases. The CDR3 sequence is CSVEDGQGSEKLFF. In DNA form, the CDR3 reads TGCAGCGTTGAAGATGGACAGGGCTCGGAAAAACTGTTTTTT.

The chain has TRBV7-9 and TRBJ2-5; 8 nucleotides align to TRBD1. The germline CDR1 and CDR2 sequences are SEHNR and FQNEAQ (reference sequence). The CDR3 is 16 residues long. V shed 3 bases, J shed 2 bases, and the junction held 8 bases outside the gene matches. Here the CDR3 reads CASSFWDRPLQETQYF. The CDR3 DNA sequence: TGTGCCAGCAGCTTTTGGGACAGGCCCTTACAAGAGACCCAGTACTTC.

The CDR3 DNA is TGCAGCGTTGAAGAATTTCGCGGCAGTTCCTACGAGCAGTACTTC. Translation gives CSVEEFRGSSYEQYF. This sequence joins TRBV29-1 and TRBJ2-7, with D hard to call. V was cut by 0 bases and J by 1 base, with 13 bases left in between. Germline V gene lookup returns CDR1 SQVTM and CDR2 ANQGSEA. There are 15 residues in the CDR3.